These 10 T cell receptor beta chains were all obtained from the same sample, sequenced in a study of shared clonotypes between healthy human individuals. Sequencing was performed with immunoSEQ multiplex PCR; in TCRdb, only in-frame clones are kept and a portion is missing. The table includes 1.6 million or so clones, 95% to 97% detected once. The sample comprised naive CD4+ T cells sorted from blood. Subset denoted: CD45RA+ positively selected. The receptors derive from a man aged 25-45 years in good health.

The chain links TRBV29-1 to TRBJ2-5; D possibly corresponds to TRBD2 (6 bases). Germline V gene sequence: CDR1 SQVTM, CDR2 ANQGSEA. V lost 7 bases to trimming and J lost 2 bases, with 17 bases between them. This CDR3 is built from 14 residues. Here the CDR3 DNA reads TGCAGCGCCACTTTAGAGGGGAGGCAAGAGACCCAGTACTTC. This sequence encodes CSATLEGRQETQYF.

CDR3 amino acids: CASNSGAQETQYF. The CDR3 DNA sequence: TGCGCCAGCAATAGCGGAGCACAAGAGACCCAGTACTTC. The rearrangement uses TRBV10-2 and TRBJ2-5; the D gene is possibly TRBD2 (6 bases). V was trimmed by 7 bases and J by 2 bases, leaving 11 bases between them. This CDR3 comprises 13 residues. CDR1 and CDR2 (germline): WSHSY, SAAADI.

J is TRBJ1-2 and V is TRBV6-5, with TRBD1 identical over 8 bases. Trimming took 2 bases from V and 0 from J; bases not matched to a gene: 2. CDR1 and CDR2 (germline): MNHEY, SVGAGI. There are 15 residues in the CDR3. The CDR3 DNA follows: TGTGCCAGCAGTTACACGGACAGGGCTAACTATGGCTACACCTTC. It codes for CASSYTDRANYGYTF.

The J gene is TRBJ2-1, the V gene TRBV28; D perhaps matches TRBD2 (5 bases). V gave up 3 bases and J gave up 8 bases, with 11 bases separating them. Germline V gene lookup returns CDR1 MDHEN and CDR2 SYDVKM. The CDR3 extends over 13 amino acids. CDR3 DNA: TGTGCCAGCAGTTTTGGAGGAAGGTATGAGCAGTTCTTC. Residues: CASSFGGRYEQFF.

The chain links TRBV2 to TRBJ2-1; D gene uncertain. This CDR3 comprises 15 residues. The V end lost 0 bases, the J end lost 2 bases, and 8 bases lay between the germline ends. Per the germline V gene, CDR1 is SNHLY and CDR2 is FYNNEI. The CDR3 loop reads CASSEAVPPYNEQFF. CDR3 bases: TGTGCCAGCAGTGAAGCCGTGCCACCCTACAATGAGCAGTTCTTC.

With regard to this clone: The same CDR3 also results from other DNA sequences found in this sample. The chain couples TRBV7-9 to TRBJ2-1; unclear D gene. Per germline, CDR1 SEHNR and CDR2 FQNEAQ (reference sequence). The CDR3 has 11 residues. V lost 5 bases to trimming and J lost 5 bases, with 4 bases between them. The CDR3 protein is CASSPDNEQFF. The CDR3 DNA reads TGTGCCAGCAGCCCTGACAATGAGCAGTTCTTC.

This clone was counted a single time. The chain links TRBV18 to TRBJ2-1; 9 bases map to TRBD2. The CDR3 loop spans 16 amino acids. V gave up 3 bases and J gave up 2 bases; unmatched junction bases: 5. CDR1 is KGHSH and CDR2 is LQKENI in the germline V gene. Here the CDR3 DNA reads TGTGCCAGCTCACCTGTAGCGGGAGTCACCTACAATGAGCAGTTCTTC. It is translated as CASSPVAGVTYNEQFF.

Worth noting for this clone: At the DNA level, this CDR3 is encoded by other sequences in the same sample as well. This rearrangement joins TRBV5-1 to TRBJ2-7, with D possibly called TRBD1 or TRBD2 (5 bases each). V lost 2 bases, J lost 1 base, and 13 bases lay in between. This CDR3 comprises 15 residues. Germline lookup yields CDR1 SGHRS and CDR2 YFSETQ. This chain's CDR3 is CASSLGTAPSYEQYF. The CDR3 nucleotides read TGCGCCAGCAGCTTAGGGACGGCTCCTTCCTACGAGCAGTACTTC.

The chain carries TRBV5-1 and TRBJ1-1; D is possibly TRBD1 (5 bases). This CDR3 is 14 amino acids long. Germline CDR1 SGHRS, CDR2 YFSETQ. Trimming removed 5 bases at V and 4 bases at J, with 15 bases between. CDR3 region: CASRRSPGGTEAFF. Here the CDR3 DNA reads TGCGCCAGCAGAAGGAGTCCGGGGGGCACTGAAGCTTTCTTT.

Turning to this clone: The same CDR3 can be traced to other DNA sequences in this sample. V gene TRBV10-1 combines with J gene TRBJ2-1; D ambiguous. The CDR3 has 12 residues. The V gene lost 2 bases and the J gene lost 2 bases, with 1 base spanning the gap. Germline CDR1 is WNHNN and CDR2 is SYGVQD (reference sequence). The CDR3 nucleotides read TGCGCCAGCAGTGAGCCCTACAATGAGCAGTTCTTC. Translating gives CASSEPYNEQFF.